Below are 25 T cell receptor beta chains sequenced from a single sample in a study of control samples from healthy donors and cancer patients. Method: immunoSEQ multiplex PCR; TCRdb's copy keeps in-frame clones and lacks some. The table records approximately 82,000 clones, about 87% of them present only once. The sample taken for sequencing was blood. These TCRs come from a man aged 50 to 59 in good health.

The chain couples TRBV11-3 to TRBJ2-1; TRBD2 is a possible D gene (5 bases). The ends were cut back, 9 bases at V and 10 bases at J, with 16 bases in the middle. Germline values: CDR1 SGHNT, CDR2 YENEEA. The CDR3 runs 12 residues. The CDR3 loop is CASTWTPREQFF. CDR3 DNA: TGTGCCAGTACCTGGACTCCACGGGAGCAGTTCTTC.

The chain combines TRBV5-4 with TRBJ2-5; the match to TRBD2 covers 12 bases. This CDR3 has 16 residues. V lost 3 bases and J lost 2; bases outside the gene matches: 5. Per germline, CDR1 SGHNT and CDR2 YYREEE (reference sequence). CDR3 sequence (DNA): TGTGCCAGCAGCTCGAGACTAGCGGGGGAACAAGAGACCCAGTACTTC. It codes for CASSSRLAGEQETQYF.

The chain joins TRBV18 to TRBJ1-2; D unclear. Trimming pared 2 bases from V and 4 bases from J, leaving 11 bases between. CDR1 is KGHSH and CDR2 is LQKENI in the germline V gene. This CDR3 contains 14 residues. CDR3 residues: CASSPLKESYGYTF. The DNA of the CDR3 is TGTGCCAGCTCACCATTGAAAGAATCCTATGGCTACACCTTC. Based on the CDR3 plus reference TRBV18 and TRBJ1-2, the full variable domain is NAGVMQNPRHLVRRRGQEARLRCSPMKGHSHVYWYRQLPEEGLKFMVYLQKENIIDESGMPKERFSAEFPKEGPSILRIQQVVRGDSAAYFCASSPLKESYGYTFGSGTRLTVV.

The J gene is TRBJ2-1, the V gene TRBV6-5; 7 bases line up with TRBD2. The CDR3 is 13 amino acids. Germline V CDR1 and CDR2: MNHEY, SVGAGI. V lost 10 bases and J lost 7; bases outside the gene matches: 10. The CDR3 loop is CAIGRGGWNEQFF. The CDR3 bases are TGTGCCATAGGGCGGGGAGGGTGGAATGAGCAGTTCTTC.

V usage is TRBV5-5 and J usage is TRBJ2-3, with 8 positions matching TRBD2. The V gene end was trimmed by 5 bases and the J gene end by 0 bases; junction bases not matched to a gene: 8. Germline values: CDR1 SGHKS, CDR2 YYEKEE (reference sequence). The CDR3 totals 16 residues. CDR3: CASSSGLAGSTDTQYF. The CDR3 nucleotides read TGTGCCAGCAGTTCCGGACTAGCAGGTAGCACAGATACGCAGTATTTT. The entire variable domain, with the rest obtained from reference TRBV5-5 and TRBJ2-3, is as follows: DAGVTQSPTHLIKTRGQQVTLRCSPISGHKSVSWYQQVLGQGPQFIFQYYEKEERGRGNFPDRFSARQFPNYSSELNVNALLLGDSALYLCASSSGLAGSTDTQYFGPGTRLTVL.

The chain is built from TRBV6-2 or TRBV6-3 and TRBJ2-1, with 16 bases aligning to TRBD2. Germline values: CDR1 MNHEY, CDR2 SVGEGT. The CDR3 extends over 19 amino acids. The ends lost 2 bases at V and 0 bases at J; junction bases unmatched: 4. CDR3: CASSYRGLAGGSSYNEQFF. For the CDR3, the DNA is TGTGCCAGCAGTTACCGGGGACTAGCGGGAGGGAGCTCCTACAATGAGCAGTTCTTC.

The chain carries TRBV15 and TRBJ2-2, with D perhaps TRBD2 (5 bases). The germline gives CDR1 LNHNV, CDR2 YYDKDF (reference sequence). The V end lost 0 bases, the J end lost 1 base, and 9 bases lay between the germline ends. The CDR3 totals 16 residues. Written as DNA, the CDR3 is TGTGCCACCAGCAGAGATAGGGCGGGGAACACCGGGGAGCTGTTTTTT. Translation: CATSRDRAGNTGELFF.

The chain carries TRBV10-3 and TRBJ1-1; 8 bases are a match to TRBD1. Germline V CDR1 and CDR2: ENHRY, SYGVKD. The CDR3 covers 13 residues. V lost 5 bases, J lost 4 bases, and 3 bases stayed unmatched. CDR3 amino acids: CAISKTGGTEAFF. CDR3 DNA: TGTGCCATCAGTAAAACAGGGGGCACTGAAGCTTTCTTT.

This chain joins TRBV10-1 and TRBJ1-5; no firm D call. This CDR3 has 14 residues. Germline V gene sequence: CDR1 WNHNN, CDR2 SYGVQD (reference sequence). Trimming pared 3 bases from V and 0 bases from J, leaving 6 bases between. The CDR3 DNA is TGCGCCAGCAGTGATGGGGATAGCAATCAGCCCCAGCATTTT. Translating it yields CASSDGDSNQPQHF.

This chain joins TRBV7-2 and TRBJ1-5; D is uncertain. The germline V and J ends were trimmed by 10 bases and 1 base, with 11 bases remaining between them. The germline V gene has CDR1 SGHTA and CDR2 FQGNSA. This CDR3 comprises 13 residues. The CDR3 here is CAIWTVSNQPQHF. DNA of the CDR3: TGTGCCATTTGGACGGTAAGCAATCAGCCCCAGCATTTT.

This clone appeared a few times. The chain employs TRBV5-1 and TRBJ1-1; D unresolved. Trimming stripped 3 bases from V and 2 bases from J, with 14 bases between. The CDR3 runs 15 residues. The germline gives CDR1 SGHRS, CDR2 YFSETQ. CDR3 protein: CASSSMSAGNTEAFF. The CDR3 DNA reads as TGCGCCAGCAGCTCCATGTCAGCGGGAAACACTGAAGCTTTCTTT.

The chain links TRBV24-1 to TRBJ1-5, with D perhaps matching TRBD1 (5 bases). Between the trimmed V and J ends, which lost 3 bases and 5 bases, there was a span of 13 bases. This CDR3 region has 15 residues. CDR1 and CDR2 from the germline V gene are KGHDR and SFDVKD. The CDR3 DNA reads as TGTGCCACCAGTGATAGGGGCCGCTACGATCAGCCCCAGCATTTT. Its protein is CATSDRGRYDQPQHF.

The rearrangement joins TRBV11-3 to TRBJ2-3, with 9 bases that match TRBD1. Germline lookup yields CDR1 SGHNT and CDR2 YENEEA. There are 15 residues in the CDR3. The trim removed 5 bases at V and 4 bases at J, leaving 7 bases unmatched. CDR3: CASSLWTGAADTQYF. The CDR3 DNA reads TGTGCCAGCAGCCTATGGACAGGGGCGGCAGATACGCAGTATTTT.

The V and J genes are TRBV6-5 and TRBJ1-2, with a possible D match to TRBD1 (5 bases). The germline gives CDR1 MNHEY, CDR2 SVGAGI. The ends were cut back, 6 bases at V and 2 bases at J, with 10 bases in the middle. The CDR3 is made up of 13 amino acids. CDR3 sequence (DNA): TGTGCCAGCAGCAGAGGGGAGAACTATGGCTACACCTTC. The encoded protein is CASSRGENYGYTF.

The V call is TRBV6-5, the J call TRBJ1-2; D gene ambiguous. V was shortened by 6 bases and J by 6 bases, with 14 bases between the two germline ends. Per the germline V gene, CDR1 is MNHEY and CDR2 is SVGAGI. The CDR3 spans 13 residues. CDR3 in amino acids: CASSLQGFDGYTF. CDR3 nucleotides: TGTGCCAGCAGCTTACAAGGCTTCGATGGCTACACCTTC.

The chain couples TRBV9 to TRBJ2-5; perhaps TRBD1 as D (5 bases). This CDR3 comprises 13 residues. V was trimmed by 3 bases and J by 5 bases, leaving 11 bases between them. Germline values: CDR1 SGDLS, CDR2 YYNGEE. In nucleotides, the CDR3 is TGTGCCAGCAGCGGCAGGGTAGGGGAGACCCAGTACTTC. Protein sequence: CASSGRVGETQYF.

This chain uses TRBV29-1 with TRBJ1-5; D might be TRBD1 (5 bases). Germline loops: CDR1 SQVTM, CDR2 ANQGSEA. The germline V and J ends were trimmed by 6 bases and 0 bases, with 9 bases remaining between them. This CDR3 contains 13 residues. The CDR3: CSVRQSSNQPQHF. CDR3 sequence (DNA): TGCAGCGTCCGACAGAGTAGCAATCAGCCCCAGCATTTT.

This sequence joins TRBV24-1 and TRBJ2-1; 11 bases agree with TRBD2. This CDR3 contains 19 residues. The germline V gene encodes CDR1 KGHDR and CDR2 SFDVKD. V lost 1 base to trimming and J lost 0 bases; unmatched junction nucleotides: 7. CDR3 region: CATSDLVVGTSGSYNEQFF. In DNA form, the CDR3 reads TGTGCCACCAGTGATTTAGTCGTGGGGACTAGCGGCTCCTACAATGAGCAGTTCTTC.

This chain connects TRBV4-3 to TRBJ2-2; D is perhaps TRBD2 (5 bases). The V and J ends lost 0 bases and 5 bases respectively, with 13 bases between them. Per the germline V gene, CDR1 is LGHNA and CDR2 is YSLEER. CDR3 length: 16 residues. DNA of the CDR3: TGCGCCAGCAGCCAAGAAACTAGAATAGTGACCGGGGAGCTGTTTTTT. Amino acid sequence: CASSQETRIVTGELFF.

V is TRBV2 and J is TRBJ2-7; unclear D gene. The CDR3 runs to 11 residues. Deletions cut 4 bases from V and 4 bases from J, with 5 bases between. Germline loops: CDR1 SNHLY, CDR2 FYNNEI. This CDR3 reads CASSASYEQYF. The CDR3 DNA is TGTGCCAGCAGTGCGTCTTACGAGCAGTACTTC.

The V gene is TRBV2, the J gene TRBJ1-1, with 10 bases lining up with TRBD1. The ends lost 6 bases at V and 5 bases at J; junction bases unmatched: 3. The CDR3 has 13 residues. The germline V gene encodes CDR1 SNHLY and CDR2 FYNNEI. As DNA, the CDR3 is TGTGCCAGCAGAGACAGGGGGCTGACTGAAGCTTTCTTT. It yields the protein CASRDRGLTEAFF.

The sample holds one count of this clone. The CDR3 DNA sequence: TGTGCCAGCAGCTTCGGTAGCGGGAGATACGAGCAGTACTTC. Translating gives CASSFGSGRYEQYF. The chain uses TRBV11-2 and TRBJ2-7; TRBD2 matches 9 bases. Trimming removed 3 bases from V and 4 bases from J; junction bases left unmatched: 4. Germline V lookup: CDR1 SGHAT, CDR2 FQNNGV. The length of the CDR3 is 14 residues.

The CDR3 nucleotides read TGTGCCAGCAGCCAGGACGGCTACACCTTC. This encodes CASSQDGYTF. This chain joins TRBV4-2 and TRBJ1-2; no reliable D call. The V end was cut by 3 bases, the J end by 8 bases, with 4 bases between. CDR1 LGHNA and CDR2 YNFKEQ come from the germline V gene. This CDR3 contains 10 residues.

The rearrangement links TRBV24-1 to TRBJ2-7, with a weak D call TRBD2 (5 bases). This CDR3 is 13 amino acids long. Trimming cost V 5 bases and J 4 bases, with 11 bases left between them. Germline lookup yields CDR1 KGHDR and CDR2 SFDVKD. CDR3 DNA sequence: TGTGCCACCAGTGGCGGGTGGCCTTACGAGCAGTACTTC. It encodes CATSGGWPYEQYF.

This chain joins TRBV28 and TRBJ1-2; 7 bases map to TRBD1. V shed 3 bases and J 5 bases; nucleotides not matched to a gene: 6. The CDR3 is 14 amino acids. The germline CDR1 and CDR2 sequences are MDHEN and SYDVKM. The CDR3 loop is CASSFSGQVYGYTF. The CDR3 DNA follows: TGTGCCAGCAGTTTTTCTGGACAGGTATATGGCTACACCTTC.